This section outlines one T cell receptor beta chain sequence together with its context. The CDR3 covers 12 residues. V was cut by 5 bases and J by 4 bases, with 7 bases left in between. Germline assignment: CDR1 LGHNT and CDR2 FRNRAP. TCRdb's table, derived via immunoSEQ multiplex PCR, lists solely in-frame clones and lacks some. The sample records 100,000 to 150,000 clones, 80% to 90% being singletons. The data are from a study of T cell responses to AZD1222 COVID-19 vaccine. The receptor comes from an adult in good health. This sequence joins TRBV12-5 and TRBJ2-3; D remains ambiguous. The specimen comprised peripheral blood, sampled on day 0 of AZD1222 vaccination. The CDR3 reads CASGLAPDTQYF. As DNA, the CDR3 is TGTGCTAGTGGTCTGGCCCCAGATACGCAGTATTTT.